The T cell receptor beta chain described here comes from a study of blood T cell repertoires in COVID-19. On the study more broadly: Specimens from acute and convalescent COVID-19 originated in the United States, Italy and Spain. Sources were T cells, B-cell-depleted T cells, or PBMCs; the material itself was cDNA or gDNA.

On this clone: Other nucleotide sequences from this sample produce the same CDR3.

Authors' processing steps: Reference gene primer amplification gave nucleated cell count estimates. Sequencing used immunoSEQ multiplex PCR; TCRdb keeps in-frame clones, though not all of them. V and J calls and clone size are copied from that table; D and trimming were computed from the DNA. The sample includes under 250,000 clones, more than 65% of them seen just once. The sequencing input was peripheral blood. The origin of this receptor is a man aged 50 to 59 with active or convalescent COVID-19.

This CDR3 is CASSIGGELYEQYF. CDR3 DNA sequence: TGTGCCAGTAGTATAGGTGGGGAGTTGTACGAGCAGTACTTC. V and J are TRBV19 and TRBJ2-7; D may be TRBD2 (5 bases). The CDR3 has 14 residues. Deletions cut 1 base from V and 4 bases from J, with 11 bases between. Germline CDR1 is LNHDA and CDR2 is SQIVND (reference sequence). Based on the CDR3 plus reference TRBV19 and TRBJ2-7, the full variable domain is DGGITQSPKYLFRKEGQNVTLSCEQNLNHDAMYWYRQDPGQGLRLIYYSQIVNDFQKGDIAEGYSVSREKKESFPLTVTSAQKNPTAFYLCASSIGGELYEQYFGPGTRLTVT.